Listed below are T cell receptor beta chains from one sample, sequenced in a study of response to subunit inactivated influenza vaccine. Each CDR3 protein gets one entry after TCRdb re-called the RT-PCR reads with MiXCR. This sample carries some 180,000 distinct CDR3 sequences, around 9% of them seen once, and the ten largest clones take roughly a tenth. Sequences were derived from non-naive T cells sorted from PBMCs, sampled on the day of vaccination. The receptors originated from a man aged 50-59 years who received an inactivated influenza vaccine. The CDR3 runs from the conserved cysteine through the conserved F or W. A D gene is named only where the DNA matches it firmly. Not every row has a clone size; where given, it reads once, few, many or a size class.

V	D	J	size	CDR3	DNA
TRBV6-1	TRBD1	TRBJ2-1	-	CASRPSMTGNREQFF	TGTGCCAGCAGACCGTCCATGACAGGGAATAGGGAGCAGTTCTTC
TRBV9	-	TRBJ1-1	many	CASSVGGRTEAFF	TGTGCCAGCAGCGTAGGGGGCCGCACTGAAGCTTTCTTT
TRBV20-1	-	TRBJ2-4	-	CSARDYREAKNIQYF	TGCAGTGCTAGAGATTACCGGGAGGCCAAAAACATTCAGTACTTC
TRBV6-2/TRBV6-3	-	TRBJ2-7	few	CASSYPSGGHYEQYF	TGTGCCAGCAGTTACCCTTCCGGGGGACACTACGAGCAGTACTTC
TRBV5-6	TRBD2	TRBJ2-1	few	CASSTSGTSGRNEQFF	TGTGCCAGCAGCACATCCGGGACTAGCGGGAGGAATGAGCAGTTCTTC
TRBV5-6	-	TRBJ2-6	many	CASSLGYNVLTF	TGTGCCAGCAGCTTGGGATACAACGTCCTGACTTTC
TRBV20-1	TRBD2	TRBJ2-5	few	CSASGEVGRVAGGHETQYF	TGCAGTGCTAGTGGAGAGGTTGGGCGGGTTGCGGGGGGGCATGAGACCCAGTACTTC
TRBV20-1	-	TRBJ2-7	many	CSAILPGPSYEQYF	TGCAGTGCTATCCTACCCGGCCCCTCCTACGAGCAGTACTTC
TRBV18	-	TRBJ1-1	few	CASSPGWDTEAFF	TGTGCCAGCTCACCGGGTTGGGACACTGAAGCTTTCTTT
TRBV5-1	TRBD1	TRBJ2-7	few	CASSLGSRGTYEQYF	TGCGCCAGCAGCTTAGGTAGCAGGGGGACCTACGAGCAGTACTTC
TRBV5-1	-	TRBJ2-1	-	CASSDMLAPYNEQFF	TGCGCCAGCAGCGATATGCTGGCTCCATACAATGAGCAGTTCTTC
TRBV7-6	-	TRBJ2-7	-	CASSLASGQYRHEQYF	TGTGCCAGCAGCTTAGCGTCGGGTCAGTATAGACACGAGCAGTACTTC
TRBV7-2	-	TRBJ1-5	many	CASSLEGGYSNQPQHF	TGTGCCAGCAGCTTAGAAGGGGGTTATAGCAATCAGCCCCAGCATTTT
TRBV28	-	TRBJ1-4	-	CASSSPTPMDEKLFF	TGTGCCAGCAGTTCCCCGACACCAATGGATGAAAAACTGTTTTTT
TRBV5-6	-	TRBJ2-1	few	CASSLGVRTNNEQFF	TGTGCCAGCAGCTTGGGGGTCAGGACTAACAATGAGCAGTTCTTC
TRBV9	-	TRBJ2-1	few	CASSVLASSYNEQFF	TGTGCCAGCAGCGTCCTAGCGAGCTCCTACAATGAGCAGTTCTTC
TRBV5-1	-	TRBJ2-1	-	CASSPGLGGNEQFF	TGCGCCAGCAGCCCGGGCTTGGGGGGTAATGAGCAGTTCTTC
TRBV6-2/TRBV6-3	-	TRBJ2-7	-	CASSYRTILGYEQYF	TGTGCCAGCAGTTACCGGACTATCCTAGGGTACGAGCAGTACTTC
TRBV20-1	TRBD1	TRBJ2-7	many	CSANTGDPPNEQYF	TGCAGTGCAAATACAGGGGATCCTCCTAACGAGCAGTACTTC
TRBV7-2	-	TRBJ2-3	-	CASSFMGLTDTQYF	TGTGCCAGCAGCTTTATGGGGTTAACAGATACGCAGTATTTT
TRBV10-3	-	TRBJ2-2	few	CATTRTPGVATGELFF	TGTGCCACAACCCGGACACCCGGTGTTGCCACCGGGGAGCTGTTTTTT
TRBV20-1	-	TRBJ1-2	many	CSARTVDTISYTF	TGCAGTGCTAGAACAGTGGACACAATCAGCTACACCTTC
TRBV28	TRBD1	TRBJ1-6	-	CASTRQGPYNSPLHF	TGTGCCAGCACCAGACAGGGGCCCTATAATTCACCCCTCCACTTT
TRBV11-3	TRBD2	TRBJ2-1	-	CASCCGPVGGRIPYNEQFF	TGTGCCAGCTGCTGCGGGCCTGTCGGCGGGAGGATACCCTACAATGAGCAGTTCTTC
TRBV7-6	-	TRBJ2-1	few	CASSNSVNEQFF	TGTGCCAGCAGCAATAGTGTCAATGAGCAGTTCTTC
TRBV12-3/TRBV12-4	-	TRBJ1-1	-	CASSRRGSATGFTEAFF	TGTGCCAGCAGTCGGCGGGGGAGTGCGACGGGGTTCACTGAAGCTTTCTTT
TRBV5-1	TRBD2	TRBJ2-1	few	CASSLDGTSIDEQFF	TGCGCCAGCAGCTTAGACGGGACTAGTATTGATGAGCAGTTCTTC
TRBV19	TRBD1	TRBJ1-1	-	CASTNRGNTEAFF	TGTGCCAGTACGAACAGGGGGAACACTGAAGCTTTCTTT
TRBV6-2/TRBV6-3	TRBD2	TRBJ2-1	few	CASRRLAGGGEQFF	TGTGCCAGCAGGAGACTAGCGGGGGGGGGTGAGCAGTTCTTC
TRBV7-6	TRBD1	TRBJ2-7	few	CASSKGQGREQYF	TGTGCCAGCAGCAAAGGACAGGGACGCGAGCAGTACTTC
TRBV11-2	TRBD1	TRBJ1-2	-	CASSSRDRNYGYTF	TGTGCCAGCAGCTCCCGGGACAGAAACTATGGCTACACCTTC
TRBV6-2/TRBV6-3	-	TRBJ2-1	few	CASSRGSELVLFF	TGTGCCAGCAGTCGAGGGTCGGAATTGGTGTTGTTCTTC
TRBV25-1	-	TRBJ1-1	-	CASSRAGPEAFF	TGTGCCAGCAGTCGGGCAGGGCCAGAAGCTTTCTTT
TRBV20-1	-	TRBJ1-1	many	CSASEWEGDTEAFF	TGCAGTGCCAGCGAATGGGAGGGAGACACTGAAGCTTTCTTT
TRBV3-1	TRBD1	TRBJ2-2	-	CASREQGVNTGELFF	TGTGCCAGCCGGGAACAGGGGGTGAACACCGGGGAGCTGTTTTTT
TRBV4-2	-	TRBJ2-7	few	CASSQELHREQYF	TGTGCCAGCAGCCAAGAACTGCACCGCGAGCAGTACTTC
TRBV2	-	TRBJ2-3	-	CASMRGTDTQYF	TGTGCCAGCATGCGGGGCACAGATACGCAGTATTTT
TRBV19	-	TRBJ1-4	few	CASSSLTLWEKLFF	TGTGCCAGTTCCTCACTCACCTTGTGGGAAAAACTGTTTTTT
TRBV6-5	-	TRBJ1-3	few	CASSYSPTGHSGNTIYF	TGTGCCAGCAGTTACTCCCCTACAGGGCACTCTGGAAACACCATATATTTT
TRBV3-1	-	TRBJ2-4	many	CASGTQLAKNIQYF	TGTGCCAGCGGAACCCAGCTAGCCAAAAACATTCAGTACTTC